Listed below are T cell receptor beta chains from one sample, sequenced in a study of monozygotic twins with inflammatory bowel disease. TCRdb derives one entry per CDR3 protein from the 5' RACE reads, leaving out DNA. Recorded for this sample: roughly 200,000 distinct CDR3 sequences. Sequenced material: blood. All receptors come from a human donor with ulcerative colitis or Crohn's disease, or a healthy co-twin of an affected twin (not recorded which). Each CDR3 is given with its conserved first and last residue.

>TRBV18|TRBJ2-5
CASSPVSKYQETQYF
>TRBV2|TRBJ2-7
CASSEGLAGYEQYF
>TRBV5-1|TRBJ1-6
CDSSRAGVNNSPLHF
>TRBV29-1|TRBJ2-3
CSVGTQDTSTDTQYF
>TRBV5-6|TRBJ1-1
CASSLGNPVEAFF
>TRBV9|TRBJ2-3
CASSATGTASTDTQYF
>TRBV27|TRBJ2-1
CASRALTSGYYNEQFF
>TRBV7-8|TRBJ2-1
CASSEAIEQFF
>TRBV15|TRBJ2-5
CATSRDAGVGETQYF
>TRBV12-3/TRBV12-4|TRBJ1-5
CASMGLGQPQHF
>TRBV5-1|TRBJ2-1
CASATSGFSSYNEQFF
>TRBV7-2|TRBJ2-2
CASVGENTITGELFF
>TRBV19|TRBJ2-1
CASSGPPGLGSYNEQFF
>TRBV18|TRBJ2-1
CASSLDYSSYNEQFF
>TRBV5-8|TRBJ2-5
CASSFRFGETQYF
>TRBV3-1|TRBJ2-7
CASSPWQGGGDEQYF
>TRBV5-1|TRBJ1-1
CASSLEGPEAFF
>TRBV7-3|TRBJ2-3
CASSIKGGQTDTQYF
>TRBV21-1|TRBJ1-2
CASREEGEQTNYGYTF
>TRBV19|TRBJ2-2
CASSKGTTGELFF
>TRBV6-5|TRBJ1-1
CASSYEGTENTEAFF
>TRBV5-1|TRBJ1-1
CASSLGAGFTEAFF